This TCR beta chain was profiled in a study of shared clonotypes between healthy human individuals. CDR3 size: 17 residues. Germline V gene lookup returns CDR1 SGHRS and CDR2 YFSETQ. J gave up 6 bases and V 0 bases, and 8 bases lay outside the gene matches. Profiled with immunoSEQ multiplex PCR; TCRdb holds only in-frame clones, not every one. This sample has under 1,900,000 clones, with around 98.5% found just once. The V gene is TRBV5-1, the J gene TRBJ2-1; TRBD2 agrees at 11 bases. The sample consisted of naive CD4+ T cells sorted from blood. Specified subset: CD45RA+ positively selected. The sequence derives from a man in his thirties or forties in good health. This chain's CDR3 is CASSLGEGLAARNEQFF. The CDR3 bases are TGCGCCAGCAGCTTGGGCGAGGGACTAGCGGCTCGCAATGAGCAGTTCTTC.